This is a list of T cell receptor beta chains from one sample in a study of T cell responses to AZD1222 COVID-19 vaccine. The table came from immunoSEQ multiplex PCR; TCRdb's copy has only in-frame clones and leaves some out. This sample has 200,000 or so clones, with 90% to 95% found just once. Sample: peripheral blood, taken on day 0 of AZD1222 vaccination. Receptor source: an adult in good health. The CDR3 runs from the conserved cysteine through the conserved F or W. Each record gives: clone size, V gene, D gene, J gene, CDR3 length, CDR3 DNA, CDR3 protein. A D gene is named only where the DNA matches it firmly. For some rows the clone size is stated as once, few or many, or as a class when expanded; others skip it.

>NA|TRBV9|NA|TRBJ1-1|13
TGTGCCAGCAGCGTAGGCACGAACACTGAAGCTTTCTTT
CASSVGTNTEAFF
>few|TRBV19|NA|TRBJ1-3|17
TGTGCCAGTAGTATGTCCTGGACGGGTATACCTGGAAACACCATATATTTT
CASSMSWTGIPGNTIYF
>NA|TRBV18|TRBD2|TRBJ2-5|15
TGTGCCAGCTCACCAAAGCGACTAGCTGGGGAGACCCAGTACTTC
CASSPKRLAGETQYF
>NA|TRBV28|NA|TRBJ1-5|12
TGTGCCAGCTGGCCTAGGGGTCAGCCCCAGCATTTT
CASWPRGQPQHF
>NA|TRBV7-2|NA|TRBJ1-2|16
TGTGCCAGCAGCTTAGGCCAACAGGGATCTAACTATGGCTACACCTTC
CASSLGQQGSNYGYTF
>NA|TRBV28|TRBD1|TRBJ1-2|13
TGTGCCAGCAGGCCGGGACAGCTGTATGGCTACACCTTC
CASRPGQLYGYTF
>NA|TRBV12-3/TRBV12-4|NA|TRBJ1-2|13
TGTGCCAGCAGTTTATCAGCTAACTATGGCTACACCTTC
CASSLSANYGYTF
>NA|TRBV19|NA|TRBJ2-7|14
TGTGCCAGTAGTATAAGTCAGGGGTCCTACGAGCAGTACTTC
CASSISQGSYEQYF
>NA|TRBV28|TRBD1|TRBJ1-5|18
TGTGCCAGCAGTCCCAGGGGGCGTCGGCTGCATAGCAATCAGCCCCAGCATTTT
CASSPRGRRLHSNQPQHF
>NA|TRBV12-3/TRBV12-4|NA|TRBJ1-2|13
TGTGCCAGCAGTTTATCGGGGGACTATGGCTACACCTTC
CASSLSGDYGYTF
>NA|TRBV6-4|NA|TRBJ1-1|11
TGTGCCAGCAGGTATGGCACTGAAGCTTTCTTT
CASRYGTEAFF
>NA|TRBV5-8|TRBD1|TRBJ1-3|10
TGTGCCAGCAGCGGACCGGGACAGTATTTT
CASSGPGQYF
>NA|TRBV28|NA|TRBJ2-7|15
TGTGCCAGCAGTTTAGGCCCGGAAGGGGGGTACGAGCAGTACTTC
CASSLGPEGGYEQYF
>NA|TRBV2|TRBD1|TRBJ1-1|14
TGTGCCAGCAGTGAACAGGGGGGAGGCACTGAAGCTTTCTTT
CASSEQGGGTEAFF
>NA|TRBV3-1/TRBV3-2|NA|TRBJ2-2|14
TGTGCCAGCACCGACAAGGGGAAGGTTGGGGAGCTGTTTTTT
CASTDKGKVGELFF
>NA|TRBV18|TRBD1|TRBJ1-2|21
TGTGCCAGCTCACCGAAGGTAGACCTTACCGGGACAGGGATAAGGAACTATGGCTACACCTTC
CASSPKVDLTGTGIRNYGYTF
>NA|TRBV19|TRBD2|TRBJ2-2|15
TGTGCCAGTAGTTTGACTAGCGGGAGCCCCGGGGAGCTGTTTTTT
CASSLTSGSPGELFF
>NA|TRBV11-2|NA|TRBJ2-1|18
TGTGCCAGCAGCGGACGCATTAGTGGGGTGGGTTCCTACAATGAGCAGTTCTTC
CASSGRISGVGSYNEQFF
>once|TRBV27|TRBD1|TRBJ2-7|15
TGTGCCAGCAGTTTGCTGGGACAGGCAGCCTACGAGCAGTACTTC
CASSLLGQAAYEQYF
>NA|TRBV6-5|NA|TRBJ2-7|13
TGTGCCAGCAGGGGGGGCGGGGCCTACGAGCAGTACTTC
CASRGGGAYEQYF
>NA|TRBV2|NA|TRBJ1-5|14
TGTGCCAGCAGTGGGGGCCAGAACAATCAGCCCCAGCATTTT
CASSGGQNNQPQHF
>NA|TRBV28|NA|TRBJ1-5|14
TGTGCCAGCAGTTTGGCAGATAGCAATCAGCCCCAGCATTTT
CASSLADSNQPQHF
>once|TRBV10-3|NA|TRBJ2-5|17
TGTGCCATCAGTCCGAGATTGGGGAGGGGGCTACAAGAGACCCAGTACTTC
CAISPRLGRGLQETQYF
>NA|TRBV5-6|NA|TRBJ1-5|14
TGTGCCAGCAGCAGGAGTTATGGCAATCAGCCCCAGCATTTT
CASSRSYGNQPQHF
>NA|TRBV15|NA|TRBJ1-1|13
TGTGCCACCAGCAGAACACAGAACACTGAAGCTTTCTTT
CATSRTQNTEAFF
>NA|TRBV28|NA|TRBJ1-5|12
TGTGCCAGCAGTTTAACGACCCAGCCCCAGCATTTT
CASSLTTQPQHF
>NA|TRBV6-1|NA|TRBJ1-2|15
TGTGCCAGCAGTGAATCCAGGGCAGCTTTCTATGGCTACACCTTC
CASSESRAAFYGYTF